Sequencing of this T cell receptor beta chain was carried out in a study of T cell repertoires in cytomegalovirus infection (dated by TCRdb to the late 2010s). The study in broad terms: The peptide stimulations were aimed at well-studied HLA-B-restricted epitopes as well as recently identified HLA-C-restricted CMV epitopes, whose presentation resists viral immunomodulation. Because public TCR beta signatures pointed to carriage of CMV infection together with the matching HLA type, the HLA type of each donor mattered for the analysis.

With respect to this clonotype: Its binding antigen is unknown. One base away there is no much larger clone; base qualities are not given.

Clipping removes 6 bases from V and 1 base from J, with 19 as the unmatched junction base count. Reading the germline V gene gives CDR1 ENHRY and CDR2 SYGVKD. The CDR3 starts with the cysteine, ends with the phenylalanine, and has 20 residues. Only the CDR3 DNA stays, 60 bases, in frame from base 1. Study-wide conclusions, independent of this receptor: Carriers of CMV infection plus the relevant HLA type were discriminated by the cumulative frequency of public TCR beta family members in the study cohort and in an independent 352-donor cohort. In the ex vivo response, HLA-C-restricted CMV-specific TCR beta clonotypes were dominant, and in two of eight donors the single most frequent clonotype came from this HLA-C-restricted group.

Read against the paper, the sample's treatment or condition label means: in vitro stimulation with specific CMV peptide epitopes to enrich CMV-specific T cells. The sequencer was an Illumina HiSeq 1500. The public reads were quality trimmed at Q25 with fastp and then assembled into clones with MiXCR by TCRdb, keeping productive beta chains. Each CDR3 protein gets just one entry, which takes the most common genes and DNA from the rows behind it. The sample table holds about 740,000 distinct CDR3 sequences, of which around 35% were seen once. The ten largest account for around a sixth of the sample. The sequence derives from a human donor in good health (CMV status not recorded). Some clones in this sample may be carry-over from other donors' samples. The starting material was cultured PBMCs, obtained from culture after CMV antigen stimulation. This receptor chain uses TRBV10-3 and TRBJ2-4, and 9 junctional nucleotides match TRBD2. CDR3 loop: CAISRGDSGSSNPAKNIQYF. The DNA sequence is TGTGCCATCAGCCGGGGGGATAGCGGGAGTAGTAATCCGGCCAAAAACATTCAGTACTTC.